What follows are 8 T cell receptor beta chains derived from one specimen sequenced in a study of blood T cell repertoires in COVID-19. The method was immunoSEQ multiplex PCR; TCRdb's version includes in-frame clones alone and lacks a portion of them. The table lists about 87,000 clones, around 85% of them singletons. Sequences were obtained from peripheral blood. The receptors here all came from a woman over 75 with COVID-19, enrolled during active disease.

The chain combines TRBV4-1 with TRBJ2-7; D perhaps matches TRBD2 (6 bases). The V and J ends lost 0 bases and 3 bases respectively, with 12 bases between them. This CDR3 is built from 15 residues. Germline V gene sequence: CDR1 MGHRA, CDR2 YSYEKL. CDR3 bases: TGCGCCAGCAGCCAAGATTATGTCGGGAGCTACGAGCAGTACTTC. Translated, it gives CASSQDYVGSYEQYF.

The CDR3 DNA is TGTGCCATCAGTGAGTCGACAGGGGTAGATACGCAGTATTTT. This translates into CAISESTGVDTQYF. The rearrangement uses TRBV10-3 and TRBJ2-3, with TRBD1 matching 8 bases. Germline V lookup: CDR1 ENHRY, CDR2 SYGVKD. The CDR3 contains 14 residues. V was clipped by 0 bases and J by 5 bases; unmatched bases: 1.

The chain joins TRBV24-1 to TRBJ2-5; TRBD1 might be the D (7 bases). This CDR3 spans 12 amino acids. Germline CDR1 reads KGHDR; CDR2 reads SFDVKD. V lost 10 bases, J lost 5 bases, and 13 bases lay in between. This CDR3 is CATQGGGETQYF. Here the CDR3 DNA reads TGTGCCACTCAGGGGGGCGGTGAGACCCAGTACTTC.

For the CDR3, the DNA is TGTGCCAGCTTGGCCCAAGAGACCCAGTACTTC. Protein product: CASLAQETQYF. The rearrangement links TRBV2 to TRBJ2-5; D not resolved. The CDR3 runs 11 residues. Per germline, CDR1 SNHLY and CDR2 FYNNEI. The germline V and J ends were trimmed by 8 bases and 1 base, with 5 bases remaining between them. The whole variable domain, remainder taken from reference TRBV2 and TRBJ2-5, is EPEVTQTPSHQVTQMGQEVILRCVPISNHLYFYWYRQILGQKVEFLVSFYNNEISEKSEIFDDQFSVERPDGSNFTLKIRSTKLEDSAMYFCASLAQETQYFGPGTRLLVL.

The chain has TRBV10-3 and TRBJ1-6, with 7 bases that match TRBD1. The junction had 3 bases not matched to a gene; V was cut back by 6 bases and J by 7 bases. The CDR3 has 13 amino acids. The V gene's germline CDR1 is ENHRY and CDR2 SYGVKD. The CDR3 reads CAISGTANSPLHF. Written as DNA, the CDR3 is TGTGCCATCAGCGGGACAGCGAATTCACCCCTCCACTTT.

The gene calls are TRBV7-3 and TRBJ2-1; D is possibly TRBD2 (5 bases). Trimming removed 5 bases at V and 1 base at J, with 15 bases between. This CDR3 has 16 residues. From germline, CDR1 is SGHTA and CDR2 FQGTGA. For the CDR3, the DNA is TGTGCCAGCAGCCATCTTTCGGGAAGGTCCTACAATGAGCAGTTCTTC. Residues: CASSHLSGRSYNEQFF.

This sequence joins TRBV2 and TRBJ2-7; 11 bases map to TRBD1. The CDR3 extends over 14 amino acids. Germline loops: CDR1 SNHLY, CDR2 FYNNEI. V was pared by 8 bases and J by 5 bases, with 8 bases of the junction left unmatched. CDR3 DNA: TGTGCCAGCGCCCGGACAGGGGGCAGGGACGAGCAGTACTTC. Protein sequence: CASARTGGRDEQYF.

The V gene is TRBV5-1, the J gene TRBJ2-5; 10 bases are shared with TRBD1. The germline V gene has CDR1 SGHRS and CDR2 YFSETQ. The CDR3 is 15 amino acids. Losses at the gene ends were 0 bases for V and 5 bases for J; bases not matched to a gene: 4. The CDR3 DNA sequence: TGCGCCAGCAGCTTGGGGACAGGGGGAGGCGAGACCCAGTACTTC. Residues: CASSLGTGGGETQYF.